These 9 T cell receptor beta chains originate from one sample sequenced in a study of vaccination and CD4 T cells after COVID-19. Oncomine TCR Beta short-read sequencing was applied to DNA from cultured CD4+ T cells. TCRdb re-called the PCR reads with MiXCR, one entry per CDR3 protein. This sample carries some 14,000 distinct CDR3 sequences, approximately 42% of them seen once, and the ten largest clones take roughly 9.2%. What these receptors recognize is not known. Stated treatment: approximately nine-day PBMC culture with coronavirus spike peptide pools or control peptides (ViraFEST assay). The sequencing here drew on CD4+ T cells from blood, cultured in vitro, taken after SARS-CoV-2 vaccination. The receptor source for this set is a human donor who had recovered from COVID-19.

The chain combines TRBV2 with TRBJ2-5, with D perhaps matching TRBD1 (8 bases). The germline V gene encodes CDR1 SNHLY and CDR2 FYNNEI. CDR3 size: 15 residues. Trimming cost V 1 base and J 4 bases, with 13 bases left between them. The CDR3 DNA is TGTGCCAGCAGTGAAGGACAGGGGAGGGGAGAGACCCAGTACTTC. Translated: CASSEGQGRGETQYF.

The genes are TRBV7-9 and TRBJ2-7; D unresolved. Germline CDR1 and CDR2: SEHNR and FQNEAQ (reference sequence). This CDR3 region has 15 residues. The ends were cut back, 1 base at V and 6 bases at J, with 16 bases in the middle. The CDR3 nucleotides read TGTGCCAGCAGCTTAGAGGCAGGCCTATCCCTCGAGCAGTACTTC. This gives the protein CASSLEAGLSLEQYF. The full variable domain, in which reference TRBV7-9 and TRBJ2-7 provide the parts outside the CDR3, is DTGVSQNPRHKITKRGQNVTFRCDPISEHNRLYWYRQTLGQGPEFLTYFQNEAQLEKSRLLSDRFSAERPKGSFSTLEIQRTEQGDSAMYLCASSLEAGLSLEQYFGPGTRLTVT.

This chain joins TRBV6-1 and TRBJ1-5, with TRBD1 identical over 7 bases. V was clipped by 6 bases and J by 7 bases; unmatched bases: 9. There are 14 residues in the CDR3. Per germline, CDR1 MNHNS and CDR2 SASEGT. CDR3 sequence reads: CASRGGGARQPQHF. In DNA, the CDR3 is TGTGCCAGCAGAGGAGGGGGCGCACGGCAGCCCCAGCATTTT.

This clonotype was seen more than once but under ten times. The V gene is TRBV5-1, the J gene TRBJ2-3, with 7 bases that match TRBD2. CDR1 and CDR2 (germline): SGHRS, YFSETQ. The ends lost 4 bases at V and 4 bases at J; junction bases unmatched: 9. The CDR3 contains 15 residues. CDR3 protein: CASSPIAGGADTQYF. Written as DNA, the CDR3 is TGCGCCAGCAGCCCTATAGCGGGCGGCGCAGATACGCAGTATTTT.

CDR3 nucleotide sequence: TGTGCCAGCAGCCCAGCGCGTGGGACGGAGACCCAGTACTTC. Amino acid sequence: CASSPARGTETQYF. The chain joins TRBV7-2 to TRBJ2-5, with D possibly called TRBD1 or TRBD2 (5 bases each). The CDR3 is made up of 14 amino acids. Germline V gene data show CDR1 as SGHTA and CDR2 as FQGNSA. The V end was cut by 5 bases, the J end by 5 bases, with 15 bases between.

The chain employs TRBV20-1 and TRBJ1-2, with D possibly matching TRBD1 (5 bases). This CDR3 is built from 12 residues. The germline V and J ends were trimmed by 5 bases and 8 bases, with 15 bases remaining between them. The germline gives CDR1 DFQATT, CDR2 SNEGSKA (reference sequence). The chain's CDR3 is CSALLTDSGYTF. CDR3 DNA: TGCAGTGCTTTGCTGACAGATTCGGGCTACACCTTC.

This chain connects TRBV11-3 to TRBJ2-7; tentative D call: TRBD2 (5 bases). Trimming cost V 6 bases and J 5 bases, with 20 bases left between them. The germline V gene has CDR1 SGHNT and CDR2 YENEEA. The CDR3 has 15 amino acids. The CDR3 bases are TGTGCCAGCAGTAATGGAGGCCTGGGGATCCACGAGCAGTACTTC. Translating it yields CASSNGGLGIHEQYF.

This clonotype was detected a few times. The chain uses TRBV6-1 and TRBJ1-5, with TRBD1 as a possible D gene (5 bases). With 6 bases removed from V and 12 bases from J, the gap between germline ends came to 12 bases. Germline V gene data show CDR1 as MNHNS and CDR2 as SASEGT. The CDR3 is 11 residues long. CDR3 DNA sequence: TGTGCCAGCAGCGAGTGGGGGGGCCAGCATTTT. Translated, it gives CASSEWGGQHF.

This rearrangement joins TRBV10-3 to TRBJ2-5, with 7 bases identical to TRBD1. Germline V CDR1 and CDR2: ENHRY, SYGVKD. J was trimmed by 4 bases and V by 0 bases; bases with no gene match: 5. This CDR3 spans 15 amino acids. CDR3 sequence: CAISESRQGIETQYF. As DNA, the CDR3 is TGTGCCATCAGTGAGTCGAGACAGGGAATAGAGACCCAGTACTTC.